The next 12 T cell receptor beta chains were all read from a single sample in a study of blood T cell repertoires in COVID-19. Here immunoSEQ multiplex PCR was the method, and the copy in TCRdb shows in-frame clones only, minus some. The table lists about 330,000 clones, 70% to 90% of them singletons. Source material: peripheral blood. These TCRs come from a woman in her forties or fifties with active or convalescent COVID-19.

This chain links TRBV6-1 with TRBJ2-6, with 8 bases matching TRBD1. The CDR3 totals 16 residues. CDR1 and CDR2 from the germline V gene are MNHNS and SASEGT. Losses at the gene ends were 4 bases for V and 4 bases for J; bases not matched to a gene: 6. The CDR3 is CASSARQGTGANVLTF. CDR3 in DNA: TGTGCCAGCAGTGCTCGACAGGGGACCGGGGCCAACGTCCTGACTTTC.

The chain combines TRBV11-1 with TRBJ2-4; maybe TRBD1 (6 bases). This CDR3 region has 15 residues. Looked up from germline, CDR1 is SGHAT and CDR2 is FQDESV (reference sequence). V lost 2 bases and J 1 base, leaving 9 bases between the germline ends. The CDR3 region is CASSLRQGAKNIQYF. CDR3 coding DNA: TGTGCCAGCAGCTTACGGCAGGGGGCCAAAAACATTCAGTACTTC.

The rearrangement links TRBV3-1 (or the pseudogene TRBV3-2) to TRBJ2-5; 7 positions agree with TRBD1. Per the germline V gene, CDR1 is LGHDT and CDR2 is YNNKEL (reference sequence). The CDR3 has 17 residues. Losses at the gene ends were 4 bases for V and 2 bases for J; bases not matched to a gene: 13. In DNA form, the CDR3 reads TGTGCCAGCAGCCCACTCTCACCGGGACAGCTACAAGAGACCCAGTACTTC. It codes for CASSPLSPGQLQETQYF.

The chain carries TRBV6-4 and TRBJ2-5; 12 nucleotides line up with TRBD2. Unmatched junction bases numbered 8, after V lost 10 bases and J lost 5 bases. The V gene's germline CDR1 is MRHNA and CDR2 SNTAGT. The CDR3 runs 14 residues. CDR3 amino acids: CATSSGGAGETQYF. The DNA for the CDR3 is TGTGCCACCTCTAGCGGGGGGGCCGGGGAGACCCAGTACTTC.

This clone was recorded a few times. This chain uses TRBV6-2 or TRBV6-3 with TRBJ1-2; D not resolved. Germline V CDR1 and CDR2: MNHEY, SVGEGT. Between the trimmed V and J ends, which lost 2 bases and 8 bases, there was a span of 15 bases. This CDR3 comprises 14 residues. The CDR3 DNA reads TGTGCCAGCAGTTACCCCGTCTCCAACGGGGGCTACACCTTC. Its protein is CASSYPVSNGGYTF.

The rearrangement uses TRBV7-6 and TRBJ2-1, with no clear D. Germline V gene lookup returns CDR1 SGHVS and CDR2 FNYEAQ. CDR3 size: 18 residues. V was trimmed by 5 bases and J by 3 bases, leaving 23 bases between them. The CDR3 nucleotides read TGTGCCAGCAGCCCCATTGACTCAGATCGTTTAAGCTACAATGAGCAGTTCTTC. This encodes CASSPIDSDRLSYNEQFF.

The chain couples TRBV5-4 to TRBJ2-7; 9 nucleotides agree with TRBD2. V lost 1 base and J lost 4; bases outside the gene matches: 6. Germline CDR1 and CDR2: SGHNT and YYREEE (reference sequence). CDR3 length: 15 amino acids. CDR3 region: CASSLSSGGWYEQYF. The CDR3, as DNA: TGTGCCAGCAGCTTGAGTAGCGGGGGCTGGTACGAGCAGTACTTC.

This clone has only a few counts. Here the CDR3 reads CASSPWTGTDTQYF. The CDR3 region has the DNA TGTGCCAGCAGTCCCTGGACAGGCACAGATACGCAGTATTTT. The J gene is TRBJ2-3, the V gene TRBV27; possible D gene TRBD1, 6 bases. V was cut by 5 bases and J by 1 base, with 10 bases left in between. Germline V CDR1 and CDR2: MNHEY, SMNVEV (reference sequence). The CDR3 loop spans 14 amino acids.

This clone has just a few counts. The chain carries TRBV11-1 and TRBJ2-1; 9 nucleotides match TRBD1. Trimming at V came to 4 bases and at J to 7 bases, leaving 8 bases not matched to a gene. This CDR3 is 15 amino acids long. CDR1 and CDR2 from the germline V gene are SGHAT and FQDESV (reference sequence). In DNA, the CDR3 is TGTGCCAGCAGCTCCGGGACAGGGATGTCAAATGAGCAGTTCTTC. Amino acid sequence: CASSSGTGMSNEQFF.

The chain links TRBV3-1 (or the pseudogene TRBV3-2) to TRBJ2-7; D call uncertain. Trimming cost V 2 bases and J 3 bases, with 11 bases left between them. The CDR3 contains 14 residues. The V gene's germline CDR1 is LGHDT and CDR2 YNNKEL (reference sequence). The CDR3 spells CASSQSNSNYEQYF. The CDR3 DNA reads TGTGCCAGCAGCCAATCAAACAGCAACTACGAGCAGTACTTC.

V and J are TRBV29-1 and TRBJ1-1, with D uncertain. CDR1 is SQVTM and CDR2 is ANQGSEA in the germline V gene. CDR3 length equals 14 residues. Trimming stripped 6 bases from V and 0 bases from J, with 14 bases between. In DNA, the CDR3 is TGCAGCGTAACCAGGAGGGTCATGAACACTGAAGCTTTCTTT. Its translation: CSVTRRVMNTEAFF.

The chain employs TRBV18 and TRBJ1-5; possibly TRBD1 for D (5 bases). This CDR3 comprises 14 residues. Germline loops: CDR1 KGHSH, CDR2 LQKENI. V dropped 2 bases and J dropped 3 bases, with 8 bases sitting between them. CDR3: CASSPGGVNQPQHF. CDR3 nucleotide sequence: TGTGCCAGCTCACCAGGAGGGGTCAATCAGCCCCAGCATTTT.